The following is a T cell receptor beta chain sequence with its context. The clone's antigen remains unknown. It has no much larger one-base neighbor in the sample; base qualities were not kept. This sample was taken from a study of T cell repertoires in cytomegalovirus infection (dated by TCRdb to 2018 to 2020). Regarding the research as a whole: Alongside well-studied HLA-B-restricted epitopes, the peptide stimulations were aimed at recently identified HLA-C-restricted CMV epitopes, whose presentation resists viral immunomodulation. Because public TCR beta signatures pointed to carriage of CMV infection together with the matching HLA type, the HLA type of each donor mattered for the analysis.

TCRdb names Illumina HiSeq 1500 as the instrument used. TCRdb redid the processing of the public reads, applying fastp at Q25 and MiXCR, and retained in-frame beta chains. Identical CDR3 proteins give one entry, which carries the most common genes and DNA. The sample table shows 450,000 to 600,000 distinct CDR3 sequences, and more than 30% are seen once. Of the sample, roughly 15% is held by the ten largest clones. According to the study, the label for this sample's treatment or condition signals: in vitro stimulation with specific CMV peptide epitopes to enrich CMV-specific T cells. What the study reported, not specific to this receptor: The ex vivo response was dominated by HLA-C-restricted CMV-specific TCR beta clonotypes, which also provided the single most frequent clonotype in two of eight donors. In both this cohort and an independent cohort of 352 donors, the cumulative frequency of public TCR beta family members distinguished carriers of CMV infection plus the relevant HLA type.

The CDR3 has 14 amino acids, counting the end cysteine and phenylalanine. The sequence is cut down to CDR3 DNA, 42 bases in frame from base 1. From a lookup of the germline V gene, CDR1 and CDR2 are SGHVS and FQNEAQ. At the junction V is shortened by 5 bases and J by 2 bases, with 12 bases in between. The chain joins TRBV7-8 to TRBJ1-1; TRBD1 is possibly the D segment (5 matching bases). The origin of this receptor is a human donor in good health (CMV status not recorded). Some clones in this sample may be carry-over from other donors' samples. The starting material was cultured PBMCs, obtained from culture after CMV antigen stimulation. The CDR3 protein: CASSQGLSNTEAFF. Read as DNA, the sequence is TGTGCCAGCAGCCAGGGCCTCAGTAACACTGAAGCTTTCTTT.